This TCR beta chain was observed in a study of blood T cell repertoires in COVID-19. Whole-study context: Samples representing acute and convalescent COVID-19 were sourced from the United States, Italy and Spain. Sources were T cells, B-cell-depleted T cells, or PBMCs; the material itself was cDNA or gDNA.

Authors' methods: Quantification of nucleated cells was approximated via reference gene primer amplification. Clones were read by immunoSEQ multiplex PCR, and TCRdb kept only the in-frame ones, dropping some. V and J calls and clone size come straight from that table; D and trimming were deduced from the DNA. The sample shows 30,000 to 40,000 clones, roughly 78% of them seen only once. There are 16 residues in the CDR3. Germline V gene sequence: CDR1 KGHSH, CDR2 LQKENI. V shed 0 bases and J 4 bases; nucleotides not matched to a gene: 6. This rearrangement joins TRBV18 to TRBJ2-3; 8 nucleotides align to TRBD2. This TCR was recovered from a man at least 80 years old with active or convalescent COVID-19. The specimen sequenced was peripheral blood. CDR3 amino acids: CASSPPGLVGADTQYF. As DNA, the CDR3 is TGTGCCAGCTCACCACCGGGACTAGTAGGCGCAGATACGCAGTATTTT.